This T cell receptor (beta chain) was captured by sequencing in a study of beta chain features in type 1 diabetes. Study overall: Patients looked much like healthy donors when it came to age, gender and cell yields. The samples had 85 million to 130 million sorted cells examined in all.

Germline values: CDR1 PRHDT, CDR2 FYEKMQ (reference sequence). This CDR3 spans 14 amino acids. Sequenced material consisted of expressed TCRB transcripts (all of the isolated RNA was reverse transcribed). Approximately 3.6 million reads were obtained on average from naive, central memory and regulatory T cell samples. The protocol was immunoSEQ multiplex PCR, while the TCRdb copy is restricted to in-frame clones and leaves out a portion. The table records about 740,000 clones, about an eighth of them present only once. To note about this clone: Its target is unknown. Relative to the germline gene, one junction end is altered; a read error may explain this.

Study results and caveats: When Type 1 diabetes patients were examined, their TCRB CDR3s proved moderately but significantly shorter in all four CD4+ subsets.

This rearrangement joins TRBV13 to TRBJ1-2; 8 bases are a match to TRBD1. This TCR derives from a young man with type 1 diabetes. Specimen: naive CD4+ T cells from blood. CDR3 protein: CASSFQGAKYGYTF. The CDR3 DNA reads TGTGCCAGCAGCTTTCAGGGGGCTAAATATGGCTACACCTTC.